The 20 T cell receptor beta chains below come from one sample, sequenced in a study of post-analysis software for immune sequencing data. General study points: Elevated frequency relative to controls characterized roughly 5 TRBV segments in patients, TRBV5-6, TRBV5-1 and TRBV20-1 among them.

No antigen has been identified for these receptors. Unique molecular identifiers tagged the TCR beta cDNA libraries. TCRdb recomputed calls from the PCR reads with MiXCR, one row per CDR3 protein. The sample yields 350,000 to 450,000 distinct CDR3 sequences, approximately 33% seen once. The source material was blood. All receptors come from a girl aged 10 to 17 with multiple sclerosis.

This clonotype was seen just once. The CDR3 region is CASNTQGSGEKLFF. The CDR3 DNA reads TGTGCCAGCAACACACAGGGGTCCGGTGAAAAACTGTTTTTT. The chain employs TRBV6-6 and TRBJ1-4, with 7 bases matching TRBD1. CDR1 and CDR2 from the germline V gene are MNHNY and SVGAGI (reference sequence). V dropped 7 bases and J dropped 7; count of bases not matched to a gene: 9. The CDR3 spans 14 residues.

Only a few counts were recorded for this clonotype. The chain carries TRBV20-1 and TRBJ2-1, with 7 bases fitting TRBD2. The germline gives CDR1 DFQATT, CDR2 SNEGSKA (reference sequence). V dropped 5 bases and J dropped 9; count of bases not matched to a gene: 13. CDR3 length: 14 residues. The chain's CDR3 is CSARTSESWVEQFF. The CDR3 DNA reads as TGCAGTGCTCGGACTAGTGAATCATGGGTTGAGCAGTTCTTC.

This chain joins TRBV6-2 or TRBV6-3 and TRBJ2-7; no reliable D call. This CDR3 has 13 amino acids. Germline CDR1 MNHEY, CDR2 SVGEGT. Trimming removed 2 bases at V and 3 bases at J, with 8 bases between. The CDR3 region has the DNA TGTGCCAGCAGTTACGGGCAAAGCTACGAGCAGTACTTC. It codes for CASSYGQSYEQYF.

The CDR3 sequence is CSARGSDSYSYEQYF. CDR3 bases: TGCAGTGCTAGAGGATCGGACAGTTACTCCTACGAGCAGTACTTC. The V call is TRBV20-1, the J call TRBJ2-7; tentative D call: TRBD1 (6 bases). Germline-derived CDR1 and CDR2 are DFQATT and SNEGSKA (reference sequence). The length of the CDR3 is 15 residues. The V gene lost 1 base and the J gene lost 0 bases, with 13 bases spanning the gap.

V usage is TRBV7-9 and J usage is TRBJ2-1; 7 bases fit TRBD1. Germline V gene data show CDR1 as SEHNR and CDR2 as FQNEAQ (reference sequence). V shed 11 bases, J shed 2 bases, and the junction held 12 bases outside the gene matches. The length of the CDR3 is 15 residues. CDR3 DNA sequence: TGTGCCGGCGACCGACAGGGCGGACCCTACAATGAGCAGTTCTTC. This gives the protein CAGDRQGGPYNEQFF.

This clonotype was counted ten times or more. CDR3 in amino acids: CASSQDWSSGGLGYNEQFF. For the CDR3, the DNA is TGTGCCAGCAGCCAAGACTGGTCTAGCGGGGGGCTGGGGTACAATGAGCAGTTCTTC. J is TRBJ2-1 and V is TRBV4-2, with 11 bases lining up with TRBD2. The CDR3 sequence is 19 residues long. V was pared by 0 bases and J by 4 bases, with 11 bases of the junction left unmatched. Germline CDR1 is LGHNA and CDR2 is YNFKEQ.

J is TRBJ1-2 and V is TRBV20-1; TRBD1 is a possible D gene (6 bases). Looked up from germline, CDR1 is DFQATT and CDR2 is SNEGSKA (reference sequence). The CDR3 runs to 14 residues. Trimming took 6 bases from V and 1 from J, leaving 15 bases between them. As DNA, the CDR3 is TGCAGTGCACCGGGACACTTACTTAACTATGGCTACACCTTC. Its translation is CSAPGHLLNYGYTF.

The V gene is TRBV12-3 or TRBV12-4, the J gene TRBJ2-7; D call uncertain. The closer fit of TRBJ2-5 to the DNA end suggests the J call may be wrong. The CDR3 totals 15 residues. CDR3 nucleotides: TGTGCCAGCAGTTCCGGCTCACTCCAAGCGGAGACCCAGTACTTC. It translates to CASSSGSLQAETQYF.

The V gene is TRBV5-1, the J gene TRBJ2-2; possible D gene TRBD1, 5 bases. V was shortened by 0 bases and J by 6 bases, with 15 bases between the two germline ends. The germline V gene has CDR1 SGHRS and CDR2 YFSETQ. CDR3 length: 16 amino acids. CDR3 in DNA: TGCGCCAGCAGCTTGGGATGGCAGGGCGGCCCCGGGGAGCTGTTTTTT. This gives the protein CASSLGWQGGPGELFF.

CDR3 amino acids: CASSLGQSTNEKLFF. The DNA for the CDR3 is TGTGCCAGCAGTTTAGGCCAGTCAACTAATGAAAAACTGTTTTTT. This chain connects TRBV28 to TRBJ1-4; D unresolved. This CDR3 has 15 amino acids. Germline-derived CDR1 and CDR2 are MDHEN and SYDVKM. V dropped 2 bases and J dropped 0 bases, with 7 bases sitting between them.

This clonotype was observed a handful of times. V is TRBV7-2 and J is TRBJ2-7, with 8 bases that match TRBD2. Germline values: CDR1 SGHTA, CDR2 FQGNSA. This CDR3 has 17 residues. The J segment lost 0 bases and the V segment lost 0 bases, leaving 7 bases of the junction unmatched. CDR3 bases: TGTGCCAGCAGCTTAGCGTCCCGGGGGGGGTACTCCTACGAGCAGTACTTC. This gives the protein CASSLASRGGYSYEQYF.

The CDR3 loop is CASSLVGRRWAFF. The CDR3 nucleotides are TGCGCCAGCAGCTTGGTGGGCAGGAGGTGGGCTTTCTTT. The rearrangement links TRBV5-1 to TRBJ1-1, with D unresolved. V dropped 0 bases and J dropped 11 bases, with 14 bases sitting between them. This CDR3 comprises 13 residues. CDR1 is SGHRS, CDR2 YFSETQ, per germline.

This clonotype was seen a few times. This sequence joins TRBV5-1 and TRBJ2-1; D might be TRBD2 (5 bases). V was pared by 2 bases and J by 9 bases, with 9 bases between. CDR1 is SGHRS, CDR2 YFSETQ, per germline. The CDR3 is 12 residues long. As DNA, the CDR3 is TGCGCCAGCAGCTTCGGTGAGGGTGAGCAGTTCTTC. It yields the protein CASSFGEGEQFF.

This chain joins TRBV20-1 and TRBJ2-3, with TRBD1 matching 7 bases. J was trimmed by 2 bases and V by 3 bases; bases with no gene match: 8. The CDR3 is made up of 15 amino acids. The germline CDR1 and CDR2 sequences are DFQATT and SNEGSKA (reference sequence). CDR3 residues: CSASRAGTATDTQYF. CDR3 DNA sequence: TGCAGTGCTAGTCGCGCCGGGACAGCCACAGATACGCAGTATTTT.

On this clonotype: A read error is possible here, since a much larger clone lies one base away. J is TRBJ1-5 and V is TRBV15; D not resolved. The CDR3 runs to 15 residues. The V end was cut by 3 bases, the J end by 2 bases, with 11 bases between. Looked up from germline, CDR1 is LNHNV and CDR2 is YYDKDF (reference sequence). The CDR3 sequence: CATSSRRGGNQPQHF. The CDR3 region has the DNA TGTGCCACCAGCAGCCGACGTGGGGGCAATCAGCCCCAGCATTTT.

V and J are TRBV7-2 and TRBJ2-5; D may be TRBD1 or TRBD2 (5 bases each). Trimming stripped 5 bases from V and 1 base from J, with 8 bases between. CDR1 SGHTA and CDR2 FQGNSA come from the germline V gene. This CDR3 has 13 residues. Written as DNA, the CDR3 is TGTGCCAGCAGCCGGGACCCCCAAGAGACCCAGTACTTC. Its protein is CASSRDPQETQYF.

This clonotype was counted ten times or more. V is TRBV6-2 or TRBV6-3 and J is TRBJ2-1; D is possibly TRBD1 or TRBD2 (5 bases each). CDR1 is MNHEY and CDR2 is SVGEGT in the germline V gene. CDR3 size: 15 residues. The germline V and J ends were trimmed by 2 bases and 0 bases, with 8 bases remaining between them. Written as DNA, the CDR3 is TGTGCCAGCAGTTACGCCGGGGCCTCCTACAATGAGCAGTTCTTC. Its translation: CASSYAGASYNEQFF.

The chain is built from TRBV6-2 or TRBV6-3 and TRBJ2-7; perhaps D is TRBD1 or TRBD2 (7 bases each). From germline, CDR1 is MNHEY and CDR2 SVGEGT. V lost 10 bases to trimming and J lost 2 bases, with 27 bases between them. The CDR3 totals 17 residues. The CDR3 DNA follows: TGTGCCACCTTTGGACTAGACCCCGGGACAGCCCCCTACGAGCAGTACTTC. It translates to CATFGLDPGTAPYEQYF.

CDR3 sequence: CASSQAPSGGEETQYF. As DNA, the CDR3 is TGTGCCAGCAGCCAAGCCCCTAGCGGGGGGGAGGAGACCCAGTACTTC. V gene TRBV3-1 combines with J gene TRBJ2-5; 12 bases agree with TRBD2. The CDR3 extends over 16 amino acids. Germline assignment: CDR1 LGHDT and CDR2 YNNKEL (reference sequence). Germline trimming cut 1 base from V and 5 bases from J; bases unmatched to any gene: 5.

The chain joins TRBV28 to TRBJ2-7; D may correspond to TRBD1 or TRBD2 (5 bases each). CDR1 and CDR2 (germline): MDHEN, SYDVKM. This CDR3 is 14 amino acids long. V was pared by 4 bases and J by 4 bases, with 14 bases between. CDR3 loop: CASSSGKGVYEQYF. Here the CDR3 DNA reads TGTGCCAGCAGTTCCGGGAAAGGGGTGTACGAGCAGTACTTC.